This T cell receptor (delta chain) stems from a study of gamma-delta T cells after stem cell transplantation. In its sample, this clone was seen a few times. This probably arose from a read error, given a far larger clone one base away. TCRdb reapplied CATT to the RT-PCR reads. The data contain 1,900 or so delta-chain clones, approximately 20% of them seen just once; the ten biggest clones take up 25% to 40%. After removal of 3 bases from V and 4 bases from J, the junction contained 12 bases not matched to a gene. Germline CDR1 GEAIGNYY, CDR2 EKD. The CDR3 loop spans 16 amino acids. V and J are TRDV2 and TRDJ1; the match to TRDD3 covers 8 bases. This TCR was sampled from a human donor. It is not recorded whose cells these are; they may come from a transplant donor. The sample comprised gamma-delta T cells. The CDR3, as DNA: TGTGCCTGTGACTCGCTGGGGGACCCACTTGACGATAAACTCATCTTT. It translates to CACDSLGDPLDDKLIF.